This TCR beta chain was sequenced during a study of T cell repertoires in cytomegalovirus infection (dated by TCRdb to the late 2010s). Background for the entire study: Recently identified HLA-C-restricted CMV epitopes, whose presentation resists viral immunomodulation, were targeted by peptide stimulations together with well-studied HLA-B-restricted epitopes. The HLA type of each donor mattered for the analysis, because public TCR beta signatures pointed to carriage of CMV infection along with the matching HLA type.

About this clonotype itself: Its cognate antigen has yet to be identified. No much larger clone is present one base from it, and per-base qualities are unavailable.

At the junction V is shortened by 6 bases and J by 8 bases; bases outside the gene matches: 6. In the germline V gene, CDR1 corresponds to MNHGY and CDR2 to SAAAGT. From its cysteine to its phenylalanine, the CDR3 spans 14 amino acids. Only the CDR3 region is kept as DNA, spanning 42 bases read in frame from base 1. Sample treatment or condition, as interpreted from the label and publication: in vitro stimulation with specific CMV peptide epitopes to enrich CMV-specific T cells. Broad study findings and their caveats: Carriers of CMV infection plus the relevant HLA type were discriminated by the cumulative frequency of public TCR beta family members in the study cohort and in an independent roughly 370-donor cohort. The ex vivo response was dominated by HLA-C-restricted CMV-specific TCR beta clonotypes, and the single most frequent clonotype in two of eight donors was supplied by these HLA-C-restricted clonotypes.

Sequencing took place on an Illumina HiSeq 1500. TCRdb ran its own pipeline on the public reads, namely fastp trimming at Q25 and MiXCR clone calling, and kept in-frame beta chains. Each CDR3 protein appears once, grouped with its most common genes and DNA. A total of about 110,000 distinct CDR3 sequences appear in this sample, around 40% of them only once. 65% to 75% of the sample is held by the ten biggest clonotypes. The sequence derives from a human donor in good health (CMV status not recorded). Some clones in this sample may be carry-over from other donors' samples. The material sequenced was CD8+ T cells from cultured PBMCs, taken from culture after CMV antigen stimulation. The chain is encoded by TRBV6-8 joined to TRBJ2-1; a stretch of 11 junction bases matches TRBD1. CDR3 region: CASSGTGGFDEQFF. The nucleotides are TGTGCCAGCAGCGGGACAGGGGGTTTCGATGAGCAGTTCTTC.